The clone carrying this T cell receptor beta chain appeared once. In the authors' workflow: Amplification with reference gene primers provided the estimates of nucleated cell counts. Assay used: immunoSEQ multiplex PCR; TCRdb lists only in-frame clones, some missing. V and J calls and clone size come straight from that table; D and trimming were deduced from the DNA. The sample shows 250,000 to 350,000 clones, approximately 91% of them seen only once. Looked up from germline, CDR1 is MDHEN and CDR2 is SYDVKM. The CDR3 covers 16 residues. The V and J ends lost 4 bases and 1 base respectively, with 16 bases between them. The data derive from a study of blood T cell repertoires in COVID-19. The wider study: Material from acute and convalescent COVID-19 was sourced from the United States, Italy and Spain. In each case, the material was cDNA or gDNA derived from T cells, B-cell-depleted T cells, or PBMCs.

Recruited during active infection, patients (from Seattle) were subsequently followed longitudinally. The sequenced sample was peripheral blood. The TCR was taken from a woman aged 25-40 years with COVID-19, enrolled during active disease. The chain recombines TRBV28 with TRBJ1-1; TRBD1 is a possible D gene (6 bases). CDR3 amino acids: CASSSSVLGQNTEAFF. CDR3 bases: TGTGCCAGCAGTTCCTCGGTTTTGGGACAGAACACTGAAGCTTTCTTT.